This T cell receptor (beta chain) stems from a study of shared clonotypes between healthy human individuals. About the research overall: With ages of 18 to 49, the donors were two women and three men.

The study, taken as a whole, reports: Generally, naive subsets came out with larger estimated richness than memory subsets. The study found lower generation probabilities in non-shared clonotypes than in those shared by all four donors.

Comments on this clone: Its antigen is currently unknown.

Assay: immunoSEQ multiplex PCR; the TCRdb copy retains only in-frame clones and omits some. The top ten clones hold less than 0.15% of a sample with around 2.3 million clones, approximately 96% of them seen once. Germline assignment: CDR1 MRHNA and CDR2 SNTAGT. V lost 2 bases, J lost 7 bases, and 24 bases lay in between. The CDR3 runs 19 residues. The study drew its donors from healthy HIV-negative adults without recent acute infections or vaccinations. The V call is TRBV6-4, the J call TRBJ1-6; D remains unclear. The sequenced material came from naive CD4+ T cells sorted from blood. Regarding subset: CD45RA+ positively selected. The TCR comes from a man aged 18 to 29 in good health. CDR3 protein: CASSDGNRVGMEQNSPLHF. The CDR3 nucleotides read TGTGCCAGCAGTGACGGTAATAGGGTCGGGATGGAACAAAATTCACCCCTCCACTTT.